This T cell receptor beta chain was observed in a study of T cells expressing NK-cell markers. This CDR3 comprises 14 residues. TCRdb reworked the 5' RACE reads into one entry per CDR3 protein, no DNA. The sample includes about 440,000 distinct CDR3 sequences. The chain uses TRBV12-3 or TRBV12-4 and TRBJ1-2; lacking DNA, the TRBD1 call made by TCRdb goes unchecked. The TCR sequence derives from a woman aged 18 to 75 in good health. The sequenced sample was blood T cells: a sorted CD56 or NKG2C T cell subset, CD4+ or CD8+ T cells, or bulk PBMC T cells (not recorded which). CDR3 sequence: CASSFGVGGYGYTF.